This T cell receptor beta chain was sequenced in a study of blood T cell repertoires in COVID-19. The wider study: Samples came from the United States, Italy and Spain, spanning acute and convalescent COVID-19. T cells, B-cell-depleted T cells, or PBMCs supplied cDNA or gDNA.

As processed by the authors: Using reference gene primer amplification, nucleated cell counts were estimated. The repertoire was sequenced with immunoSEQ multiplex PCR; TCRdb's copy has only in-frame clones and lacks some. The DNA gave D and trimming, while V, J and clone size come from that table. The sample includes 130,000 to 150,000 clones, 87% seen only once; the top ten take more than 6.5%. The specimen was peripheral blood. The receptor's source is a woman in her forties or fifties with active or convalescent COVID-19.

In DNA form, the CDR3 reads TGTGCCAGCAGTTACGATCGGGCAGGGAGGCACGAGCAGTACTTC. Translation: CASSYDRAGRHEQYF. The gene calls are TRBV6-5 and TRBJ2-7, with D maybe TRBD2 (6 bases). The CDR3 covers 15 residues. Germline V gene sequence: CDR1 MNHEY, CDR2 SVGAGI. The ends were cut back, 2 bases at V and 5 bases at J, with 16 bases in the middle.